The rows below give T cell receptor beta chains drawn from one sample of a study of CD8+ T cells in alopecia areata. Here immunoSEQ multiplex PCR was the method, and the copy in TCRdb shows in-frame clones only, minus some. The data contain some 150,000 clones, around half of them singletons. The sample consisted of CD8+ T cells sorted from blood, taken at week 0. The origin of the receptors is a human donor with alopecia areata. Each CDR3 is given with its conserved first and last residue. The D gene is left open where the match is weak. Size is stated for part of the rows, as once, few or many counts, or as a class when the clone is expanded.

cdr3_aa	cdr3_nt	d_call	v_call	j_call	clone_size
CASSQEGDEAFF	TGCGCCAGCAGCCAAGAAGGGGATGAAGCTTTCTTT	.	TRBV4-3	TRBJ1-1	few
CGGTGGRVSTDTQYF	TGCGGAGGAACGGGGGGCAGGGTGTCCACAGATACGCAGTATTTT	.	TRBV29-1	TRBJ2-3	.
CASSQDPTGDTEAFF	TGCGCCAGCAGCCAAGATCCAACAGGGGACACTGAAGCTTTCTTT	TRBD1	TRBV7-2	TRBJ1-1	.
CAWSVTDSYEQYF	TGTGCCTGGAGTGTAACAGACTCCTACGAGCAGTACTTC	.	TRBV30	TRBJ2-7	few
CSAQLGSGTGELFF	TGCAGCGCCCAGTTGGGTTCGGGCACCGGGGAGCTGTTTTTT	.	TRBV29-1	TRBJ2-2	few
CASSLGLGGTYNEQFF	TGTGCCAGCAGCTTAGGTCTGGGGGGGACCTACAATGAGCAGTTCTTC	TRBD2	TRBV11-2	TRBJ2-1	.
CAISDKDEAFF	TGTGCCATCAGTGATAAGGATGAAGCTTTCTTT	.	TRBV10-3	TRBJ1-1	.
CASSSQDSNQPQHF	TGTGCCAGCAGCTCCCAGGATAGCAATCAGCCCCAGCATTTT	.	TRBV7-9	TRBJ1-5	once
CASSLGTGELFF	TGTGCCAGCAGCTTAGGGACCGGGGAGCTGTTTTTT	.	TRBV11-2	TRBJ2-2	many
CAWREGTEAFF	TGTGCCTGGAGAGAGGGGACTGAAGCTTTCTTT	.	TRBV30	TRBJ1-1	.
CAWTQAGGRNQPQHF	TGTGCCTGGACTCAGGCTGGGGGGCGAAATCAGCCCCAGCATTTT	.	TRBV30	TRBJ1-5	once
CASSFTGTGELFF	TGTGCCAGCAGTTTTACAGGGACCGGGGAGCTGTTTTTT	.	TRBV27	TRBJ2-2	.
CASSMNIQVITEAFF	TGTGCCAGCAGTATGAACATCCAGGTTATCACTGAAGCTTTCTTT	.	TRBV11-1	TRBJ1-1	.
CASSSPSGGTEAFF	TGTGCCAGCAGCTCGCCTTCGGGGGGCACTGAAGCTTTCTTT	.	TRBV13	TRBJ1-1	.
CAISPGQGGGDGYTF	TGTGCCATCAGCCCCGGACAGGGTGGAGGAGATGGCTACACCTTC	TRBD1	TRBV10-3	TRBJ1-2	.
CASSKGQAGSQPQHF	TGTGCCAGCAGTAAAGGACAGGCCGGAAGCCAGCCCCAGCATTTT	TRBD1	TRBV6-1	TRBJ1-5	.
CSARQGNNEQFF	TGCAGCGCGAGACAGGGGAACAATGAGCAGTTCTTC	TRBD1	TRBV29-1	TRBJ2-1	.
CACSPGQSRMGAFF	TGTGCCTGCAGCCCGGGACAGTCTAGGATGGGGGCTTTCTTT	TRBD1	TRBV30	TRBJ1-1	once
CASSTQVGPTSDTGELFF	TGTGCCAGCAGCACCCAGGTTGGCCCAACTAGCGACACCGGGGAGCTGTTTTTT	TRBD2	TRBV9	TRBJ2-2	few
CASSQGTSYEQYF	TGCGCCAGCAGCCAAGGGACGAGCTACGAGCAGTACTTC	.	TRBV4-1	TRBJ2-7	.
CASSPYRLAGDTDTQYF	TGTGCCAGCAGCCCATACCGTCTAGCGGGGGATACAGATACGCAGTATTTT	TRBD2	TRBV7-9	TRBJ2-3	.
CASSEGGHIYNEQFF	TGTGCCAGCAGTGAAGGGGGGCACATATACAATGAGCAGTTCTTC	.	TRBV25-1	TRBJ2-1	.
CASSFQGASPDTQYF	TGTGCCAGCAGCTTCCAGGGGGCGAGTCCAGATACGCAGTATTTT	TRBD1	TRBV7-9	TRBJ2-3	.
CSAKGDGYTF	TGCAGCGCTAAAGGGGATGGCTACACCTTC	.	TRBV29-1	TRBJ1-2	few
CGGEGAEAFF	TGCGGGGGGGAGGGCGCTGAAGCTTTCTTT	.	TRBV29-1	TRBJ1-1	.
CSADRGHPGNYGYTF	TGCAGCGCAGATAGAGGACATCCGGGGAACTATGGCTACACCTTC	.	TRBV29-1	TRBJ1-2	.
CASSWGQGSPGELFF	TGTGCCAGCAGTTGGGGACAGGGTAGCCCCGGGGAGCTGTTTTTT	TRBD1	TRBV27	TRBJ2-2	.
CASSLLGRRSGANVLTF	TGCGCCAGCAGCTTGTTGGGCCGACGCTCTGGGGCCAACGTCCTGACTTTC	.	TRBV5-1	TRBJ2-6	.
CSATNPQGWAKNIQYF	TGCAGCGCCACAAACCCACAGGGGTGGGCCAAAAACATTCAGTACTTC	TRBD1	TRBV29-1	TRBJ2-4	few
CASSFRQGSYNSPLHF	TGTGCCAGCAGCTTTCGACAGGGAAGCTATAATTCACCCCTCCACTTT	TRBD1	TRBV7-8	TRBJ1-6	.
CSVVSYEQFF	TGCAGCGTTGTGTCATATGAGCAGTTCTTC	.	TRBV29-1	TRBJ2-1	few
CASRSGGLGYTF	TGTGCCAGTAGGTCGGGGGGTCTTGGCTACACCTTC	.	TRBV19	TRBJ1-2	few
CASSYAEGDTEAFF	TGTGCCAGCAGTTACGCAGAAGGAGACACTGAAGCTTTCTTT	.	TRBV6-6	TRBJ1-1	few
CASSLGLDLNTEAFF	TGTGCCAGCAGCTTAGGCCTGGATCTTAACACTGAAGCTTTCTTT	.	TRBV13	TRBJ1-1	.
CASSPVSGGEADTQYF	TGTGCCAGCAGCCCCGTGAGCGGGGGAGAGGCAGATACGCAGTATTTT	TRBD2	TRBV7-9	TRBJ2-3	.
CASSQGGLAYEQYF	TGCGCCAGCAGCCAAGGGGGACTAGCTTACGAGCAGTACTTC	TRBD2	TRBV4-1	TRBJ2-7	.
CASSPGQNTEAFF	TGTGCCAGCAGCCCAGGACAGAACACTGAAGCTTTCTTT	.	TRBV6-5	TRBJ1-1	.
CASSQKQGGETQYF	TGCGCCAGCAGCCAAAAACAGGGAGGCGAGACCCAGTACTTC	.	TRBV5-1	TRBJ2-5	few
CATTEDATNEKLFF	TGTGCCACCACCGAGGACGCAACTAATGAAAAACTGTTTTTT	.	TRBV7-9	TRBJ1-4	.
CAWSAGGLQEKLFF	TGTGCCTGGAGCGCCGGAGGGTTACAGGAAAAACTGTTTTTT	.	TRBV30	TRBJ1-4	.
CASSQARGGEKLFF	TGCGCCAGCAGCCAAGCACGGGGAGGTGAAAAACTGTTTTTT	.	TRBV4-1	TRBJ1-4	.
CSVEGVAGDTAQYF	TGCAGCGTCGAGGGTGTAGCGGGGGACACAGCGCAGTACTTC	TRBD2	TRBV29-1	TRBJ2-7	.
CASTGTIMSPLHF	TGTGCCAGCACCGGGACAATCATGTCACCCCTCCACTTT	.	TRBV27	TRBJ1-6	.
CASSLEGGQPQHF	TGCGCCAGCAGCTTGGAGGGGGGGCAGCCCCAGCATTTT	.	TRBV5-1	TRBJ1-5	.
CASSPTGDTEAFF	TGTGCCAGTAGCCCCACAGGGGACACTGAAGCTTTCTTT	TRBD1	TRBV19	TRBJ1-1	.
CASSPDRGYGYTF	TGTGCCAGCAGCCCCGACAGGGGCTATGGCTACACCTTC	TRBD1	TRBV6-5	TRBJ1-2	.
CSVPDSQHTQYF	TGCAGCGTCCCCGATTCCCAGCATACGCAGTATTTT	.	TRBV29-1	TRBJ2-3	.
CAWSVLSTDTQYF	TGTGCCTGGAGTGTACTTTCCACAGATACGCAGTATTTT	.	TRBV30	TRBJ2-3	once
CASSLGLGGSYEQYF	TGTGCCAGCAGCTTAGGCCTAGGTGGCTCCTACGAGCAGTACTTC	.	TRBV13	TRBJ2-7	.
CASSPRVGNQPQHF	TGTGCCAGCAGCCCAAGGGTAGGCAATCAGCCCCAGCATTTT	.	TRBV27	TRBJ1-5	.
CATREGGSYEQYF	TGTGCCACCAGAGAGGGGGGGAGCTACGAGCAGTACTTC	.	TRBV15	TRBJ2-7	.
CSAWDREAFF	TGCAGTGCTTGGGACAGAGAAGCTTTCTTT	TRBD1	TRBV20-1	TRBJ1-1	.
CSVIMDTGELFF	TGCAGCGTCATTATGGACACCGGGGAGCTGTTTTTT	.	TRBV29-1	TRBJ2-2	.
CASGYGLNTGELFF	TGCGCCAGCGGCTACGGACTTAACACCGGGGAGCTGTTTTTT	.	TRBV4-3	TRBJ2-2	.
CASSVGQAGQPQHF	TGTGCCAGCAGCGTCGGACAGGCAGGACAGCCCCAGCATTTT	TRBD1	TRBV9	TRBJ1-5	few
CSGDTSGSYNEQFF	TGCAGCGGAGATACTAGCGGGTCCTACAATGAGCAGTTCTTC	TRBD2	TRBV29-1	TRBJ2-1	few
CASLGTSGGSYEQYF	TGTGCCAGCCTCGGGACTAGCGGGGGCTCCTACGAGCAGTACTTC	TRBD2	TRBV6-5	TRBJ2-7	.
CSAGPLGEQYF	TGCAGCGCGGGACCCCTGGGGGAGCAGTACTTC	.	TRBV29-1	TRBJ2-7	.
CASGSGGYGQYF	TGTGCCAGCGGCTCAGGGGGTTACGGGCAGTACTTC	TRBD1	TRBV7-9	TRBJ2-7	.
CSLRKEVGALYNEQFF	TGCAGCCTCAGGAAGGAGGTGGGGGCCCTATACAATGAGCAGTTCTTC	.	TRBV29-1	TRBJ2-1	few